Presented here are 5 T cell receptor beta chains from one specimen sequenced in a study of long-term antiretroviral therapy in people with HIV. The authors ran the immunoSEQ assay, v3.0, at survey level. Profiled with immunoSEQ multiplex PCR; TCRdb holds only in-frame clones, not every one. The sample gives roughly 28,000 clones, approximately 85% of which show up once; about 14% is in the top ten. Here the sequenced sample was unsorted PBMCs, taken 2.9 years after starting antiretroviral therapy. These receptors came from a man aged 50-60 years with HIV.

This chain joins TRBV5-1 and TRBJ2-7; 11 nucleotides align to TRBD1. The CDR3 is made up of 15 amino acids. Germline CDR1 SGHRS, CDR2 YFSETQ. Germline trimming cut 3 bases from V and 7 bases from J; bases unmatched to any gene: 9. For the CDR3, the DNA is TGCGCCAGCAGCTGGACAGGGGGCGAGTTAGGGGAGCAGTACTTC. Amino acids: CASSWTGGELGEQYF.

This chain connects TRBV10-3 to TRBJ2-2, with 13 bases matching TRBD2. Germline lookup yields CDR1 ENHRY and CDR2 SYGVKD. The CDR3 is 16 residues long. V shed 8 bases, J shed 4 bases, and the junction held 7 bases outside the gene matches. The CDR3 sequence is CAIAGTSGATTGELFF. The CDR3 coding sequence is TGTGCCATCGCCGGGACTAGCGGGGCGACCACCGGGGAGCTGTTTTTT.

The V call is TRBV30, the J call TRBJ1-5; D possibly corresponds to TRBD1 (5 bases). The CDR3 sequence is 13 residues long. Germline V CDR1 and CDR2: GTSNPN, SVGIG (reference sequence). V was shortened by 0 bases and J by 5 bases, with 8 bases between the two germline ends. Here the CDR3 DNA reads TGTGCCTGGAGTGTACGGGGGGATCAGCCCCAGCATTTT. It encodes CAWSVRGDQPQHF.

The CDR3, as DNA: TGTGCCACCAGCAGAGACCCAGGTAAGGGTCAGCCCCAGCATTTT. It encodes CATSRDPGKGQPQHF. V usage is TRBV15 and J usage is TRBJ1-5; D remains ambiguous. CDR3 size: 15 residues. V shed 0 bases and J shed 6 bases, with 12 bases lying between them. Per the germline V gene, CDR1 is LNHNV and CDR2 is YYDKDF (reference sequence).

V usage is TRBV4-3 and J usage is TRBJ1-2; 9 bases line up with TRBD1. CDR3 length: 16 amino acids. Trimming at V came to 3 bases and at J to 4 bases, leaving 9 bases not matched to a gene. CDR1 is LGHNA and CDR2 is YSLEER in the germline V gene. The CDR3: CASSQNTGTGTYGYTF. The CDR3 DNA follows: TGCGCCAGCAGCCAGAACACCGGGACAGGGACCTATGGCTACACCTTC.